These T cell receptor beta chains were read from a single sample in a study of vaccination and CD4 T cells after COVID-19. A single record per CDR3 protein comes from TCRdb applying MiXCR to the PCR reads. The sample has about 22,000 distinct CDR3 sequences, approximately 32% seen once; the top ten hold under 15%. No antigen has been assigned to these receptors. The sequenced sample was cultured CD4+ T cells from blood. The receptor set was obtained from a human donor with COVID-19. The CDR3 runs from the conserved cysteine through the conserved F or W. Fields, in order: clone size, D gene, V gene, J gene, CDR3 DNA, CDR3 protein. D genes are given only for firm matches. Clone size is given for some rows only: seen once, a few or many times, or a class if the clone is expanded.

abundance: -
d_gene: -
v_gene: TRBV20-1
j_gene: TRBJ2-3
CDR3nt: TGCAGTGCTCTAGAGATCGCCACGGGTTCGGCGACTTTT
CDR3aa: CSALEIATGSATF

abundance: few
d_gene: -
v_gene: TRBV20-1
j_gene: TRBJ2-3
CDR3nt: TGCAGTGCTAGAGTGGGACGAGGGCTCACAGATACGCAGTATTTT
CDR3aa: CSARVGRGLTDTQYF

abundance: -
d_gene: -
v_gene: TRBV5-1
j_gene: TRBJ2-7
CDR3nt: TGCGCCAGCAGCTTGGTTCCGGGAACCTACGAGCAGTACTTC
CDR3aa: CASSLVPGTYEQYF

abundance: few
d_gene: -
v_gene: TRBV7-9
j_gene: TRBJ1-6
CDR3nt: TGTGCCAGCAGCTTAGACTCCTCTAATTCACCCCTCCACTTT
CDR3aa: CASSLDSSNSPLHF

abundance: -
d_gene: TRBD1
v_gene: TRBV6-5
j_gene: TRBJ1-4
CDR3nt: TGTGCCAGCAGTTACGCTGGGACAGGGCAAAATGAAAAACTGTTTTTT
CDR3aa: CASSYAGTGQNEKLFF

abundance: -
d_gene: TRBD1
v_gene: TRBV28
j_gene: TRBJ1-2
CDR3nt: TGTGCCAGCAGTTACAGGGGTGGCTACACCTTC
CDR3aa: CASSYRGGYTF

abundance: -
d_gene: TRBD2
v_gene: TRBV19
j_gene: TRBJ2-1
CDR3nt: TGTGCCAGTAGTACACGCGGGGGTCGGGATGAGCAGTTCTTC
CDR3aa: CASSTRGGRDEQFF

abundance: medium-sized
d_gene: TRBD1
v_gene: TRBV11-2
j_gene: TRBJ1-2
CDR3nt: TGTGCCAGCACCATCGACAGGGTCGCTAACTATGGCTACACCTTC
CDR3aa: CASTIDRVANYGYTF

abundance: few
d_gene: -
v_gene: TRBV6-1
j_gene: TRBJ1-2
CDR3nt: TGTGCCAGCAGAGCCCCGGGGGTGCTTGGCTACACCTTC
CDR3aa: CASRAPGVLGYTF

abundance: -
d_gene: TRBD1
v_gene: TRBV2
j_gene: TRBJ1-2
CDR3nt: TGTGCCAGCAGTGCCAGCAACAGGGGCGGCTATGGCTACACCTTC
CDR3aa: CASSASNRGGYGYTF

abundance: -
d_gene: TRBD2
v_gene: TRBV12-3/TRBV12-4
j_gene: TRBJ2-3
CDR3nt: TGTGCCAGCAGCCGCTTGCTAGCGGGGGTGGGAGATACGCAGTATTTT
CDR3aa: CASSRLLAGVGDTQYF

abundance: -
d_gene: -
v_gene: TRBV6-1
j_gene: TRBJ1-2
CDR3nt: TGTGCCAGCAGTGAAGCGCGTGAGGGGGTTAACTATGGCTACACCTTC
CDR3aa: CASSEAREGVNYGYTF

abundance: -
d_gene: -
v_gene: TRBV6-1
j_gene: TRBJ1-1
CDR3nt: TGTGCCAGCAGGAGAGACAGCTCCATGAACACTGAAGCTTTCTTT
CDR3aa: CASRRDSSMNTEAFF

abundance: -
d_gene: -
v_gene: TRBV28
j_gene: TRBJ2-2
CDR3nt: TGTGCCAGCAGTACTTTCCCAGGGGGGGACACCGGGGAGCTGTTTTTT
CDR3aa: CASSTFPGGDTGELFF

abundance: -
d_gene: -
v_gene: TRBV7-2
j_gene: TRBJ2-6
CDR3nt: TGTGCCAGCAGCTTAGGAACGGGGGTGGGCTCTGGGGCCAACGTCCTGACTTTC
CDR3aa: CASSLGTGVGSGANVLTF

abundance: few
d_gene: -
v_gene: TRBV7-2
j_gene: TRBJ1-2
CDR3nt: TGTGCCAGCAGGCCGGACAGTAGTACTTATGGCTACACCTTC
CDR3aa: CASRPDSSTYGYTF

abundance: few
d_gene: TRBD1
v_gene: TRBV14
j_gene: TRBJ1-2
CDR3nt: TGTGCCAGCAGCCAGTACGGACAGGGCAGAGGCTACACCTTC
CDR3aa: CASSQYGQGRGYTF

abundance: few
d_gene: TRBD1
v_gene: TRBV7-2
j_gene: TRBJ1-2
CDR3nt: TGTGCCAGCAGCCTATCGCTGTTGGCAGGGGGAGACTATGGCTACACCTTC
CDR3aa: CASSLSLLAGGDYGYTF

abundance: few
d_gene: -
v_gene: TRBV6-1
j_gene: TRBJ1-1
CDR3nt: TGTGCCAGCAGTGGAGCAGGAAACACTGAAGCTTTCTTT
CDR3aa: CASSGAGNTEAFF

abundance: few
d_gene: -
v_gene: TRBV19
j_gene: TRBJ1-1
CDR3nt: TGTGCCAGTGGACAGAAAATGAACACTGAAGCTTTCTTT
CDR3aa: CASGQKMNTEAFF

abundance: -
d_gene: TRBD1
v_gene: TRBV27
j_gene: TRBJ1-6
CDR3nt: TGTGCCAGCAGTGCCCGACAGGGGGTCGGTTCACCCCTCCACTTT
CDR3aa: CASSARQGVGSPLHF

abundance: -
d_gene: TRBD1
v_gene: TRBV6-5
j_gene: TRBJ2-1
CDR3nt: TGTGCCAGCAGTTACTACCTACCGACAGGGGTCAATGAGCAGTTCTTC
CDR3aa: CASSYYLPTGVNEQFF

abundance: -
d_gene: TRBD1
v_gene: TRBV6-1
j_gene: TRBJ1-2
CDR3nt: TGTGCCAGCAGTGAGGGACAGGGGCGGTATGGCTACACCTTC
CDR3aa: CASSEGQGRYGYTF

abundance: -
d_gene: TRBD1
v_gene: TRBV25-1
j_gene: TRBJ1-2
CDR3nt: TGTGCCAGCAGTCTGTGGAGCCGGACAGGGGGGGCGATCGGCTACACCTTC
CDR3aa: CASSLWSRTGGAIGYTF

abundance: -
d_gene: -
v_gene: TRBV6-7
j_gene: TRBJ1-1
CDR3nt: TGTGCCAGCAGTTACCAACGACGAATCTGGCAGCTCGACACTGAAGCTTTCTTT
CDR3aa: CASSYQRRIWQLDTEAFF

abundance: -
d_gene: TRBD1
v_gene: TRBV28
j_gene: TRBJ2-7
CDR3nt: TGTGCCAGCAGCACCACAGGGGAATTTTCCTACGAGCAGTACTTC
CDR3aa: CASSTTGEFSYEQYF

abundance: -
d_gene: TRBD1
v_gene: TRBV28
j_gene: TRBJ1-4
CDR3nt: TGTGCCAGCAGTTTCCAAAGGAGCGGACAGGGGGCGCCGGGGTTTGAAGTTGGAAAACTGTTTTTT
CDR3aa: CASSFQRSGQGAPGFEVGKLFF

abundance: -
d_gene: -
v_gene: TRBV20-1
j_gene: TRBJ2-3
CDR3nt: TGCAGTGCTGACCTTGCGGGGAGGGATACGCAGTATTTT
CDR3aa: CSADLAGRDTQYF

abundance: -
d_gene: -
v_gene: TRBV7-2
j_gene: TRBJ1-1
CDR3nt: TGCGCCAGCAGCAGGCAGGGCGTCGCCACTGAAGCTTTCTTT
CDR3aa: CASSRQGVATEAFF

abundance: few
d_gene: TRBD1
v_gene: TRBV12-3/TRBV12-4
j_gene: TRBJ1-2
CDR3nt: TGTGCCAGCAGCCCTAACGGACAGGCAAACTATGGCTACACCTTC
CDR3aa: CASSPNGQANYGYTF

abundance: -
d_gene: -
v_gene: TRBV9
j_gene: TRBJ1-5
CDR3nt: TGTGCCAGCAGCGTAGGGAGGGGAGAGGGGCAGCCCCAGCATTTT
CDR3aa: CASSVGRGEGQPQHF

abundance: once
d_gene: -
v_gene: TRBV19
j_gene: TRBJ2-7
CDR3nt: TGTGCCAGTAGTGTAACATGGGCCTACGAGCAGTACTTC
CDR3aa: CASSVTWAYEQYF

abundance: -
d_gene: -
v_gene: TRBV7-6
j_gene: TRBJ1-1
CDR3nt: TGTGCCAGCAGCTTATCCATTCAGAGGAACACTGAAGCTTTCTTT
CDR3aa: CASSLSIQRNTEAFF

abundance: few
d_gene: -
v_gene: TRBV20-1
j_gene: TRBJ2-1
CDR3nt: TGCAGTGCTAGAGAGGCAGGGGAGGCTTCTGGGGAGTTCTTC
CDR3aa: CSAREAGEASGEFF

abundance: once
d_gene: TRBD1
v_gene: TRBV5-1
j_gene: TRBJ1-5
CDR3nt: TGCGCCAGCAGCCCCGGGACAGGGACTCAGCCCCAGCATTTT
CDR3aa: CASSPGTGTQPQHF

abundance: -
d_gene: TRBD2
v_gene: TRBV20-1
j_gene: TRBJ2-7
CDR3nt: TGCAGTGCTAGAGCCCCTAGCGGGGGTCCCTACGAGCAGTACTTC
CDR3aa: CSARAPSGGPYEQYF

abundance: -
d_gene: TRBD1
v_gene: TRBV6-1
j_gene: TRBJ2-7
CDR3nt: TGTGCCAGCACCGACAGGGGAGGTGACGAGCAGTACTTC
CDR3aa: CASTDRGGDEQYF

abundance: -
d_gene: -
v_gene: TRBV20-1
j_gene: TRBJ1-6
CDR3nt: TGCAGTGCTAGAGATAAAGTAGCACGGGATTCACCCCTCCACTTT
CDR3aa: CSARDKVARDSPLHF

abundance: -
d_gene: -
v_gene: TRBV6-5
j_gene: TRBJ1-4
CDR3nt: TGTGCCAGCAGTTACTCGGGCGCTCGAAATAATGAAAAACTGTTTTTT
CDR3aa: CASSYSGARNNEKLFF

abundance: few
d_gene: TRBD1
v_gene: TRBV24-1
j_gene: TRBJ2-3
CDR3nt: TGTGCCACCAGAGGGACAGGCATCACAGATACGCAGTATTTT
CDR3aa: CATRGTGITDTQYF

abundance: once
d_gene: TRBD2
v_gene: TRBV20-1
j_gene: TRBJ2-4
CDR3nt: TGCAGTGCTAGAGATCCGGGGGGAAACAAAAACATTCAGTACTTC
CDR3aa: CSARDPGGNKNIQYF

abundance: -
d_gene: -
v_gene: TRBV28
j_gene: TRBJ1-2
CDR3nt: TGTGCCAGCAGCGTCGGGGCGCGCTACACCTTC
CDR3aa: CASSVGARYTF

abundance: -
d_gene: TRBD1
v_gene: TRBV2
j_gene: TRBJ1-5
CDR3nt: TGTGCCAGCAGCACAGGACAGGGCAATCAGCCCCAGCATTTT
CDR3aa: CASSTGQGNQPQHF

abundance: few
d_gene: -
v_gene: TRBV20-1
j_gene: TRBJ1-5
CDR3nt: TGCAGTGCCCAGAGCGGGGGGGGTAGTCAGCCCCAGCATTTT
CDR3aa: CSAQSGGGSQPQHF

abundance: -
d_gene: -
v_gene: TRBV19
j_gene: TRBJ2-1
CDR3nt: TGTGCCAGTAGTACCCCCGGCCCGAGGAAGCAGTTCTTC
CDR3aa: CASSTPGPRKQFF

abundance: -
d_gene: -
v_gene: TRBV5-1
j_gene: TRBJ1-2
CDR3nt: TGCGCCAGCTCCCAGGGGAATTCGTTGGGCTACACCTTC
CDR3aa: CASSQGNSLGYTF

abundance: -
d_gene: -
v_gene: TRBV28
j_gene: TRBJ1-6
CDR3nt: TGTGCCAGCAGCCGACAGGTCGAACGGTCACCCCTCCACTTT
CDR3aa: CASSRQVERSPLHF

abundance: once
d_gene: -
v_gene: TRBV6-1
j_gene: TRBJ2-7
CDR3nt: TGTGCCAGCAGAGGGTTCGCCTACGAGCAGTACTTC
CDR3aa: CASRGFAYEQYF

abundance: -
d_gene: TRBD2
v_gene: TRBV15
j_gene: TRBJ2-3
CDR3nt: TGTGCCACCAGCACCCGACTAGCTATCACAGATACGCAGTATTTT
CDR3aa: CATSTRLAITDTQYF

abundance: -
d_gene: -
v_gene: TRBV5-4
j_gene: TRBJ2-5
CDR3nt: TGTGCCAGCAGCTTGGTCGGGGGGCGCGGGGAGACCCAGTACTTC
CDR3aa: CASSLVGGRGETQYF

abundance: -
d_gene: -
v_gene: TRBV7-3
j_gene: TRBJ2-3
CDR3nt: TGTGCCAGCAGCCTAAGGCAGGGCGGGTCATCCTCCACAGATACGCAGTATTTT
CDR3aa: CASSLRQGGSSSTDTQYF

abundance: -
d_gene: TRBD1
v_gene: TRBV20-1
j_gene: TRBJ1-1
CDR3nt: TGCAGTGCTAAAGCAGACAGGGGCTCTGAAGCTTTCTTT
CDR3aa: CSAKADRGSEAFF

abundance: -
d_gene: TRBD1
v_gene: TRBV27
j_gene: TRBJ1-1
CDR3nt: TGTGCCAGCAGTTTATCGGTAGGGGGCGCCGAAGCTTTCTTT
CDR3aa: CASSLSVGGAEAFF

abundance: -
d_gene: -
v_gene: TRBV6-1
j_gene: TRBJ1-1
CDR3nt: TGTGCCAGCAGCGACCGACGGGAGAACACTGAAGCTTTCTTT
CDR3aa: CASSDRRENTEAFF

abundance: few
d_gene: TRBD1
v_gene: TRBV7-8
j_gene: TRBJ2-2
CDR3nt: TGTGCCAGCGGGACAGGGGGCGGAGGCCCCGGGGAGCTGTTTTTT
CDR3aa: CASGTGGGGPGELFF

abundance: few
d_gene: TRBD1
v_gene: TRBV6-1
j_gene: TRBJ1-2
CDR3nt: TGTGCCAGCAATGGACAGGGGGCGATCGATGGCTACACCTTC
CDR3aa: CASNGQGAIDGYTF

abundance: few
d_gene: -
v_gene: TRBV7-9
j_gene: TRBJ1-6
CDR3nt: TGTGCCAGCAGCTTAGACGGCAGTAATTCACCCCTCCACTTT
CDR3aa: CASSLDGSNSPLHF

abundance: few
d_gene: -
v_gene: TRBV5-1
j_gene: TRBJ1-5
CDR3nt: TGCGCCAGCAGTTATACAGGACTCAATCAGCCCCAGCATTTT
CDR3aa: CASSYTGLNQPQHF

abundance: -
d_gene: TRBD1
v_gene: TRBV5-1
j_gene: TRBJ2-2
CDR3nt: TGCGCCAGCAGCCCTCAGGGGGCTGACACCGGGGAGCTGTTTTTT
CDR3aa: CASSPQGADTGELFF

abundance: -
d_gene: TRBD1
v_gene: TRBV11-2
j_gene: TRBJ1-3
CDR3nt: TGTGCCAGCAGCACAGACAGGGTATCAGGAAACACCATATATTTT
CDR3aa: CASSTDRVSGNTIYF